These 7 T cell receptor beta chains share one sample of origin, sequenced in a study of blood T cell repertoires in COVID-19. Repertoires were generated with immunoSEQ multiplex PCR, while TCRdb's copy carries only in-frame clones and drops some. Of 200,000 or so clones in the sample, roughly 84% are singletons; the top ten hold 7.5%. Sequences were obtained from PBMCs or T cells enriched from blood (not recorded which). All receptors derive from a man in his forties who had recovered from COVID-19.

This clone appeared once. The gene calls are TRBV19 and TRBJ1-1, with D maybe TRBD1 (5 bases). V lost 1 base to trimming and J lost 6 bases, with 18 bases between them. Germline values: CDR1 LNHDA, CDR2 SQIVND (reference sequence). The CDR3 length is 16 residues. CDR3 DNA sequence: TGTGCCAGTAGTATAGTTGGTCTGGCGGGGGTCTCTGAAGCTTTCTTT. Translated: CASSIVGLAGVSEAFF.

This rearrangement joins TRBV27 to TRBJ1-4; maybe TRBD1 (6 bases). CDR1 and CDR2 from the germline V gene are MNHEY and SMNVEV (reference sequence). The CDR3 consists of 15 residues. Deletions cut 6 bases from V and 7 bases from J, with 18 bases between. DNA of the CDR3: TGTGCCAGCAGCCAGGGGCCCCGGACAGTTGAAAAACTGTTTTTT. It is translated as CASSQGPRTVEKLFF.

This chain connects TRBV12-3 or TRBV12-4 to TRBJ1-4; D possibly corresponds to TRBD1 (6 bases). The CDR3 totals 11 residues. V lost 5 bases to trimming and J lost 8 bases, with 6 bases between them. CDR3 protein: CASSDREKLFF. The CDR3 bases are TGTGCCAGCAGTGACAGGGAAAAACTGTTTTTT.

The chain joins TRBV28 to TRBJ1-2; no clear D. Germline V gene data show CDR1 as MDHEN and CDR2 as SYDVKM. The germline V and J ends were trimmed by 1 base and 3 bases, with 6 bases remaining between them. The CDR3 extends over 13 amino acids. The CDR3 reads CASSLSSDYGYTF. The DNA of the CDR3 is TGTGCCAGCAGTTTATCCAGCGACTATGGCTACACCTTC.

This clone was detected only a few times. The V gene is TRBV4-1, the J gene TRBJ2-7, with D possibly being TRBD2 (6 bases). Germline CDR1 and CDR2: MGHRA and YSYEKL. This CDR3 spans 14 amino acids. V gave up 3 bases and J gave up 0 bases, with 9 bases separating them. The CDR3 DNA reads as TGCGCCAGCAGCCAGCTGGGGGGCTCCTACGAGCAGTACTTC. As protein: CASSQLGGSYEQYF.

The rearrangement uses TRBV6-6 and TRBJ2-1; no firm D call. The CDR3 extends over 15 amino acids. Germline CDR1 is MNHNY and CDR2 is SVGAGI (reference sequence). Trimming cost V 4 bases and J 5 bases, with 15 bases left between them. The CDR3 loop reads CASSSITRMDNEQFF. The DNA of the CDR3 is TGTGCCAGCAGTTCAATCACCAGAATGGACAATGAGCAGTTCTTC.

In its sample, this clone was seen once. V usage is TRBV30 and J usage is TRBJ1-3; 8 nucleotides align to TRBD1. The CDR3 is 17 amino acids. Germline assignment: CDR1 GTSNPN and CDR2 SVGIG (reference sequence). Germline trimming cut 5 bases from V and 0 bases from J; bases unmatched to any gene: 12. The CDR3 reads CAWRVTDRGTSGNTIYF. For the CDR3, the DNA is TGTGCCTGGCGGGTAACTGACAGGGGAACCTCTGGAAACACCATATATTTT.